These 15 T cell receptor beta chains originate from one sample sequenced in a study of PD-1 blockade in classical Hodgkin lymphoma. Every patient was affected by relapse after autologous stem cell transplantation, while exposure to brentuximab vedotin was not uniform. The method was immunoSEQ multiplex PCR; TCRdb's version includes in-frame clones alone and lacks a portion of them. The top ten hold about 25% of the sample, which has some 15,000 clones, around four fifths seen once. The source material was peripheral blood mononuclear cells (PBMCs), sampled before the second cycle of nivolumab. All receptors derive from a human donor with classical Hodgkin lymphoma.

CDR3 loop: CSVDAGKDEQYF. CDR3 nucleotide sequence: TGCAGCGTTGATGCAGGGAAAGACGAGCAGTACTTC. The chain links TRBV29-1 to TRBJ2-7, with D possibly matching TRBD1 (5 bases). V was clipped by 3 bases and J by 5 bases, with 11 bases between them. The CDR3 spans 12 residues. The V gene's germline CDR1 is SQVTM and CDR2 ANQGSEA.

The chain recombines TRBV10-3 with TRBJ2-7; TRBD1 matches 8 bases. The germline CDR1 and CDR2 sequences are ENHRY and SYGVKD. The CDR3 has 15 residues. After removal of 1 base from V and 2 bases from J, the junction contained 4 bases not matched to a gene. The CDR3 region is CAISEWDRSPYEQYF. CDR3 in DNA: TGTGCCATCAGTGAGTGGGACAGGAGTCCCTACGAGCAGTACTTC.

This chain connects TRBV18 to TRBJ1-2, with a tentative D call TRBD1 (5 bases). The germline V gene encodes CDR1 KGHSH and CDR2 LQKENI. This CDR3 comprises 12 residues. V lost 6 bases, J lost 4 bases, and 9 bases lay in between. The CDR3 coding sequence is TGTGCCAGCTCGACAGAGATCTATGGCTACACCTTC. Its translation: CASSTEIYGYTF.

V gene TRBV19 combines with J gene TRBJ1-1; D is ambiguous. This CDR3 spans 14 amino acids. Germline loops: CDR1 LNHDA, CDR2 SQIVND (reference sequence). Trimming removed 3 bases from V and 4 bases from J, with 12 bases in between. CDR3 in DNA: TGTGCCAGTAGTATGAACTCTAGGAGCACTGAAGCTTTCTTT. This sequence encodes CASSMNSRSTEAFF.

This clone was observed a handful of times. This rearrangement joins TRBV29-1 to TRBJ2-1; D tentatively reads TRBD1 or TRBD2 (5 bases each). Between the trimmed V and J ends, which lost 8 bases and 4 bases, there was a span of 15 bases. The CDR3 covers 13 residues. CDR1 and CDR2 from the germline V gene are SQVTM and ANQGSEA. CDR3 in DNA: TGCAGCTTTAGGGGACGGTGGTACAATGAGCAGTTCTTC. Translating gives CSFRGRWYNEQFF.

The J gene is TRBJ2-1, the V gene TRBV5-8; TRBD1 or TRBD2 may be the D gene (7 bases each). Between the trimmed V and J ends, which lost 4 bases and 0 bases, there was a span of 11 bases. Per germline, CDR1 SGHTS and CDR2 YDEGEE. The length of the CDR3 is 15 residues. The CDR3 sequence is CASSPRGGSYNEQFF. The CDR3 DNA is TGTGCCAGCAGCCCCAGGGGGGGCTCCTACAATGAGCAGTTCTTC.

The V gene is TRBV29-1, the J gene TRBJ2-5; D unclear. CDR1 and CDR2 from the germline V gene are SQVTM and ANQGSEA. V shed 6 bases and J shed 2 bases, with 4 bases lying between them. This CDR3 is 10 amino acids long. The CDR3 region is CSVFQETQYF. CDR3 bases: TGCAGCGTCTTTCAAGAGACCCAGTACTTC.

The V call is TRBV7-9, the J call TRBJ1-5, with 10 bases identical to TRBD1. Losses at the gene ends were 3 bases for V and 3 bases for J; bases not matched to a gene: 2. The CDR3 totals 15 residues. CDR1 and CDR2 (germline): SEHNR, FQNEAQ (reference sequence). This CDR3 is CASSLGTGANQPQHF. The CDR3 nucleotides are TGTGCCAGCAGCTTGGGGACAGGGGCCAATCAGCCCCAGCATTTT.

Only one count was recorded for this clone. The chain has TRBV6-5 and TRBJ2-3; 9 nucleotides match TRBD2. The V and J ends lost 2 bases and 2 bases, in that order; junction bases with no gene match: 5. The germline V gene has CDR1 MNHEY and CDR2 SVGAGI. The CDR3 consists of 16 residues. As DNA, the CDR3 is TGTGCCAGCAGTTACAGCAGCGGGGGGCCCACAGATACGCAGTATTTT. Its translation: CASSYSSGGPTDTQYF.

The chain uses TRBV7-2 and TRBJ2-2; 8 bases agree with TRBD1. The length of the CDR3 is 16 residues. V dropped 0 bases and J dropped 2; count of bases not matched to a gene: 2. Per the germline V gene, CDR1 is SGHTA and CDR2 is FQGNSA. The CDR3 loop reads CASSLAGQGNTGELFF. CDR3 coding DNA: TGTGCCAGCAGCTTAGCCGGACAGGGTAACACCGGGGAGCTGTTTTTT.

The chain is built from TRBV20-1 and TRBJ2-5; D is ambiguous. The CDR3 is 11 residues long. Trimming left V 1 base short and J 5 bases short, with 5 bases between. Germline V gives CDR1 DFQATT, CDR2 SNEGSKA (reference sequence). The CDR3 nucleotides read TGCAGTGCTAGAGGGTCGGAGACCCAGTACTTC. Protein sequence: CSARGSETQYF.

The rearrangement uses TRBV7-9 and TRBJ1-1; no clear D gene. This CDR3 region has 13 residues. V was pared by 5 bases and J by 3 bases, with 10 bases between. Germline CDR1 SEHNR, CDR2 FQNEAQ (reference sequence). The CDR3 nucleotides read TGTGCCAGCAGCCCCACGATGGACACTGAAGCTTTCTTT. Translated, it gives CASSPTMDTEAFF.

This clone was detected only a few times. V gene TRBV6-4 combines with J gene TRBJ1-5, with D possibly TRBD1 on 5 matching bases. Germline CDR1 reads MRHNA; CDR2 reads SNTAGT. The CDR3 loop spans 14 amino acids. Trimming removed 6 bases from V and 3 bases from J, with 12 bases in between. CDR3 sequence (DNA): TGTGCCAGCAGAGGGACCTTTCCCAATCAGCCCCAGCATTTT. Its protein is CASRGTFPNQPQHF.

The rearrangement links TRBV7-2 to TRBJ1-2; no definite D call. CDR1 is SGHTA and CDR2 is FQGNSA in the germline V gene. CDR3 length: 13 residues. V shed 2 bases and J shed 4 bases, with 8 bases lying between them. The CDR3 nucleotides are TGTGCCAGCAGCTTAACGTCGAGCTATGGCTACACCTTC. Encoded protein: CASSLTSSYGYTF.

The chain joins TRBV15 to TRBJ2-1; TRBD2 matches at 9 bases. J gave up 4 bases and V 1 base, and 2 bases lay outside the gene matches. The CDR3 is made up of 15 amino acids. CDR1 is LNHNV and CDR2 is YYDKDF in the germline V gene (reference sequence). CDR3 sequence: CATSRVAGEYNEQFF. DNA of the CDR3: TGTGCCACCAGCAGAGTAGCGGGGGAATACAATGAGCAGTTCTTC.